This entry is about one T cell receptor (beta chain). The V gene's germline CDR1 is MGHRA and CDR2 YSYEKL. CDR3 length: 14 amino acids. The V end lost 1 base, the J end lost 2 bases, and 8 bases lay between the germline ends. The sample comes from a study of PD-L1 blockade in urothelial cancer. Study-level information: Atezolizumab at 1,200 mg intravenously every 3 weeks was started by patients in 2014. Analyses used blood from 3 weeks (second dose) and 6 weeks after treatment start.

Data came from immunoSEQ multiplex PCR; TCRdb stores just in-frame clones and leaves some out. The sample yields about 79,000 clones, around four fifths seen once. Time point indicated: pretreatment peripheral blood. The cohort comprised individuals with locally advanced or metastatic urothelial carcinoma. This receptor was obtained from a man aged 35-49 years with urothelial cancer. The sample in question was PBMCs, obtained around atezolizumab (anti-PD-L1) treatment. This chain uses TRBV4-1 with TRBJ1-1, with no clear D. The CDR3 DNA is TGCGCCAGCAGCCAAGTTCTAGTTAACACTGAAGCTTTCTTT. Translating gives CASSQVLVNTEAFF.